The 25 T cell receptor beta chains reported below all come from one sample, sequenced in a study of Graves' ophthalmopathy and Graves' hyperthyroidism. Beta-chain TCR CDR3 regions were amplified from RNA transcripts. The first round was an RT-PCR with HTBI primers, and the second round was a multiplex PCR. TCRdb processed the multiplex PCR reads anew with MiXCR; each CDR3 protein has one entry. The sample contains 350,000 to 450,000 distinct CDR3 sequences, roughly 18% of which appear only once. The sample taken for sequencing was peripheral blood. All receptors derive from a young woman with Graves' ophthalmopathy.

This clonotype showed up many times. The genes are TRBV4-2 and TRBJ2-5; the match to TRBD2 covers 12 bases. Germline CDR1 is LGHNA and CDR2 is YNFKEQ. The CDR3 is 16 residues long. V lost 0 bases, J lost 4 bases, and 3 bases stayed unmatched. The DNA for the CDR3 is TGTGCCAGCAGCCAAGATCCTAGCGGGGGGGGAGAGACCCAGTACTTC. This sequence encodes CASSQDPSGGGETQYF.

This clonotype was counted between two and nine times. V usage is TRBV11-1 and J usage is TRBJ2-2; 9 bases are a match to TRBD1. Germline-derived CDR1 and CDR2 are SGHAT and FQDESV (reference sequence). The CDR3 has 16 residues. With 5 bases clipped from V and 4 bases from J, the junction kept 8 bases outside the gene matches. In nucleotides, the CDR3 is TGTGCCAGCAGCGGGAAAGGGGACAGGGCCACCGGGGAGCTGTTTTTT. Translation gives CASSGKGDRATGELFF. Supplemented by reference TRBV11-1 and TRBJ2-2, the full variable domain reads EAEVAQSPRYKITEKSQAVAFWCDPISGHATLYWYRQILGQGPELLVQFQDESVVDDSQLPKDRFSAERLKGVDSTLKIQPAELGDSAMYLCASSGKGDRATGELFFGEGSRLTVL.

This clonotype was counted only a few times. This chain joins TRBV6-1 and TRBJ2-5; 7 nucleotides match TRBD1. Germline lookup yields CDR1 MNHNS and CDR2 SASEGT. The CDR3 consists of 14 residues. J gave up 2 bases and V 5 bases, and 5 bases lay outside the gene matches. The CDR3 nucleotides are TGTGCCAGCAGTAATATCAGGGGGCAAGAGACCCAGTACTTC. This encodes CASSNIRGQETQYF.

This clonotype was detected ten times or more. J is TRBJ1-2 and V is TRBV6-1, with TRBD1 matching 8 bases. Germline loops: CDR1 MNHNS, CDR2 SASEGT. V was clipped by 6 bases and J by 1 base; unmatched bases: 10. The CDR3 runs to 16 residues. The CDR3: CASRNRGRGGNYGYTF. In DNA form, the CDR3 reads TGTGCCAGCAGAAACAGGGGGAGGGGTGGTAACTATGGCTACACCTTC.

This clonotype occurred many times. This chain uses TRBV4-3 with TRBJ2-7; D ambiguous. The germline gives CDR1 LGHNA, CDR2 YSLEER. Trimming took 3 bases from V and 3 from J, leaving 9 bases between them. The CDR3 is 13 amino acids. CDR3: CASSQGSGYEQYF. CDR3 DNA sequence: TGCGCCAGCAGCCAGGGATCTGGCTACGAGCAGTACTTC.

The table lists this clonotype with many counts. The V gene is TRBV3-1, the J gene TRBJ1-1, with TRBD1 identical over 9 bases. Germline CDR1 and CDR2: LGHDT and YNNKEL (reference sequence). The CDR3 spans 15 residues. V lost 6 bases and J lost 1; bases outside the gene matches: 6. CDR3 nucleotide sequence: TGTGCCAGCAGTAGGACAGGGGACCGGAACACTGAAGCTTTCTTT. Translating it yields CASSRTGDRNTEAFF. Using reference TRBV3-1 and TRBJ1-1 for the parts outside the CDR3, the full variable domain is DTAVSQTPKYLVTQMGNDKSIKCEQNLGHDTMYWYKQDSKKFLKIMFSYNNKELIINETVPNRFSPKSPDKAHLNLHINSLELGDSAVYFCASSRTGDRNTEAFFGQGTRLTVV.

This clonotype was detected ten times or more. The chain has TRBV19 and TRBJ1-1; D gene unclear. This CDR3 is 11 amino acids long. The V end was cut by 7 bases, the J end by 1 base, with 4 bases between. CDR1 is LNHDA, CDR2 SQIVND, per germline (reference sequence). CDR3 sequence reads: CASKKNTEAFF. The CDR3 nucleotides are TGTGCCAGTAAAAAGAACACTGAAGCTTTCTTT.

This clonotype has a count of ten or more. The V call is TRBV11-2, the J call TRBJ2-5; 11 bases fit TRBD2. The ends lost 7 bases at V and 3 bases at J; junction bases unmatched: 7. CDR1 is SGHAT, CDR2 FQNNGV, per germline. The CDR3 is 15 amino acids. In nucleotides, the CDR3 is TGTGCCAGCACCGTAGCGGGGGGGCACAAAGAGACCCAGTACTTC. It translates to CASTVAGGHKETQYF.

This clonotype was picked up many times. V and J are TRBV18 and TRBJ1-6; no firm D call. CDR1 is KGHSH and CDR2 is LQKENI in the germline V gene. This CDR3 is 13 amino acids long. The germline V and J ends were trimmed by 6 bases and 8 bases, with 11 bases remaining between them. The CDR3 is CASSPVQDSPLHF. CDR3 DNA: TGTGCCAGCTCCCCCGTTCAGGATTCACCCCTCCACTTT.

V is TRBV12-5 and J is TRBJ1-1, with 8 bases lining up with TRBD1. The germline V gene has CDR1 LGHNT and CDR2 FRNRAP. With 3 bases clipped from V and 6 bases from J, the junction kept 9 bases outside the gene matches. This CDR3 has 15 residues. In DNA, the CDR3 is TGTGCTAGTGGTTTTGGACAGGGCCTGGGGTCTGAAGCTTTCTTT. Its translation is CASGFGQGLGSEAFF.

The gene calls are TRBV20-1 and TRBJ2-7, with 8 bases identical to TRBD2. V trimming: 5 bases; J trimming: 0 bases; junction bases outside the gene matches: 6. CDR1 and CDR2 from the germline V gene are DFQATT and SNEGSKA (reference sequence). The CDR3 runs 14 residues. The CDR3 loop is CSASTSELSYEQYF. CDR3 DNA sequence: TGCAGTGCTTCGACTAGCGAACTCTCCTACGAGCAGTACTTC.

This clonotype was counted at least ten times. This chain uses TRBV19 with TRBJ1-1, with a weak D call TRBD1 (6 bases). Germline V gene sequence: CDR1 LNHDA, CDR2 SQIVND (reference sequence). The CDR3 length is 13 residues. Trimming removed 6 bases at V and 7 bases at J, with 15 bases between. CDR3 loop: CASREQGSGEAFF. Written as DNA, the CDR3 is TGTGCCAGTAGGGAGCAGGGGTCGGGTGAAGCTTTCTTT.

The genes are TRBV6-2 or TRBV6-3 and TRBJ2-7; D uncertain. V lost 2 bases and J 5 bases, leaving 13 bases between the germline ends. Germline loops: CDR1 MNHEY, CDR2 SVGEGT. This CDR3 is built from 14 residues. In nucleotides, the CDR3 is TGTGCCAGCAGTTACGGAGTAGACCCCCACGAGCAGTACTTC. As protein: CASSYGVDPHEQYF.

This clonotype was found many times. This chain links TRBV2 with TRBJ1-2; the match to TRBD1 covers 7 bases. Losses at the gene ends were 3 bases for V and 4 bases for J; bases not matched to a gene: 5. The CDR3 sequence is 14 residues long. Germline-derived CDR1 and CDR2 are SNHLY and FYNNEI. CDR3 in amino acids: CASSEASGGYGYTF. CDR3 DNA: TGTGCCAGCAGTGAGGCCTCAGGGGGCTATGGCTACACCTTC.

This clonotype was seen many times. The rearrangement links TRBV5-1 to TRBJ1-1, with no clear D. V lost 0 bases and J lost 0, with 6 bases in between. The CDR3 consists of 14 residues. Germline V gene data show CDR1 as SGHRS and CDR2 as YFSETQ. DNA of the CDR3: TGCGCCAGCAGCTTGGAGTTCATGAACACTGAAGCTTTCTTT. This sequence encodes CASSLEFMNTEAFF. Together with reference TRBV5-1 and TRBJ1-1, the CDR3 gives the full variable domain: KAGVTQTPRYLIKTRGQQVTLSCSPISGHRSVSWYQQTPGQGLQFLFEYFSETQRNKGNFPGRFSGRQFSNSRSEMNVSTLELGDSALYLCASSLEFMNTEAFFGQGTRLTVV.

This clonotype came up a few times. This CDR3 is CATSGTGTYEQYF. As DNA, the CDR3 is TGTGCCACATCCGGGACAGGGACCTACGAGCAGTACTTC. V is TRBV6-1 and J is TRBJ2-7, with TRBD1 matching 9 bases. With V trimmed by 10 bases and J by 2 bases, 6 bases remained unmatched. The CDR3 covers 13 residues. Germline V lookup: CDR1 MNHNS, CDR2 SASEGT.

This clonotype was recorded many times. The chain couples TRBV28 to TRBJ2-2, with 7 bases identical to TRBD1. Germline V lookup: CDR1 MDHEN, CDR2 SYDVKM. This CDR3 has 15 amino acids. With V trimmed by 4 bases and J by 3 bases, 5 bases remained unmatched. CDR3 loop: CASSSDRVHTGELFF. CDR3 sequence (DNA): TGTGCCAGCAGTTCCGACAGGGTACACACCGGGGAGCTGTTTTTT.

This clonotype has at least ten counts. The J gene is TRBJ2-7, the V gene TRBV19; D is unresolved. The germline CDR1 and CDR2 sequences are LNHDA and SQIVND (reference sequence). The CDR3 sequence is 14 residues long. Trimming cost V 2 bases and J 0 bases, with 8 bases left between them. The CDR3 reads CASSILGGSYEQYF. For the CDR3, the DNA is TGTGCCAGTAGTATATTGGGCGGCTCCTACGAGCAGTACTTC.

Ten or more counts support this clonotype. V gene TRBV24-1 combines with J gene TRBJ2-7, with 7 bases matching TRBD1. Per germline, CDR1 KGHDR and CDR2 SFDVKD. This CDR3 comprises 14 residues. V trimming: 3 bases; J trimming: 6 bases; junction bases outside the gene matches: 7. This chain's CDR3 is CATSDPRTGVEQYF. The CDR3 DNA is TGTGCCACCAGTGATCCTCGCACAGGGGTCGAGCAGTACTTC.

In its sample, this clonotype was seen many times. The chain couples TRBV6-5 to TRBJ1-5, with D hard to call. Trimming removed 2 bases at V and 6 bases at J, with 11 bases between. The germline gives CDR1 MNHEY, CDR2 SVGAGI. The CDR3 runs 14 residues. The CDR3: CASSYLAGAQPQHF. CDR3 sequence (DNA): TGTGCCAGCAGTTACCTGGCAGGCGCTCAGCCCCAGCATTTT.

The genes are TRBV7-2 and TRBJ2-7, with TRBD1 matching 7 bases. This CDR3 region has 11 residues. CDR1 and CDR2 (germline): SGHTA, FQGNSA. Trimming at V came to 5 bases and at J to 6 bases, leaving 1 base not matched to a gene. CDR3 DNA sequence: TGTGCCAGCAGCGGGGACAGCGAGCAGTACTTC. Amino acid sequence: CASSGDSEQYF. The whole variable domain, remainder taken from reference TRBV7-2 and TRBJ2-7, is GAGVSQSPSNKVTEKGKDVELRCDPISGHTALYWYRQSLGQGLEFLIYFQGNSAPDKSGLPSDRFSAERTGGSVSTLTIQRTQQEDSAVYLCASSGDSEQYFGPGTRLTVT.

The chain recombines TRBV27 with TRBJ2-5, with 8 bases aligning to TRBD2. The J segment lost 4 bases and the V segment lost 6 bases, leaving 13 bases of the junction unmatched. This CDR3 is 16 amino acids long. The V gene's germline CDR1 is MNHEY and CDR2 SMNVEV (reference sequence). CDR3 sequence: CASSPQVAGGPETQYF. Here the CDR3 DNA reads TGTGCCAGCAGCCCCCAAGTTGCGGGGGGCCCAGAGACCCAGTACTTC.

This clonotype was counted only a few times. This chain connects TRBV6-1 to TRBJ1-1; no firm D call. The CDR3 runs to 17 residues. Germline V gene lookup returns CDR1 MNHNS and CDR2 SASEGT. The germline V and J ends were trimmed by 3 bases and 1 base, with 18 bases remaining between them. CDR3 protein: CASSEVGRRLPNTEAFF. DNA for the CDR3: TGTGCCAGCAGTGAGGTCGGCAGGCGCCTACCGAACACTGAAGCTTTCTTT.

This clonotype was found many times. In DNA form, the CDR3 reads TGTGCCAGCAGCCCCCGTCATGGGGGATTTGGAAACACCATATATTTT. This codes for CASSPRHGGFGNTIYF. The chain has TRBV4-2 and TRBJ1-3; D might be TRBD1 (5 bases). CDR3 length equals 16 residues. Germline values: CDR1 LGHNA, CDR2 YNFKEQ. Trimming took 4 bases from V and 3 from J, leaving 16 bases between them.

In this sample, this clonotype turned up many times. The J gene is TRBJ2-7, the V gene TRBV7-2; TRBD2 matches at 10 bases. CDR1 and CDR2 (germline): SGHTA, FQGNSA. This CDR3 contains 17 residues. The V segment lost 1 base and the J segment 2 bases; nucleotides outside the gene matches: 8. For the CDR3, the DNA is TGTGCCAGCAGCTTAGGGCTAGCGGGAGTCCAAGCCTACGAGCAGTACTTC. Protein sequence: CASSLGLAGVQAYEQYF.